The 23 T cell receptor beta chains given below trace back to one sample, sequenced in a study of graft-versus-host responses after intestinal transplantation. Antigens of these TCRs are unknown. TCRdb's table, derived via immunoSEQ multiplex PCR, lists solely in-frame clones and lacks some. The data show around 120,000 clones, roughly 96% seen once. This material consisted of unstimulated CD8+ T cells sorted from spleen or lymph node cells, taken before intestinal transplant. All receptors derive from a human donor who received an intestinal transplant.

The chain is built from TRBV6-5 and TRBJ1-2, with D unclear. Germline-derived CDR1 and CDR2 are MNHEY and SVGAGI. Trimming removed 5 bases from V and 5 bases from J, with 9 bases in between. The CDR3 runs 12 residues. The CDR3 nucleotides read TGTGCCAGCAGTCCGGACCAATATGGCTACACCTTC. Translation: CASSPDQYGYTF.

The chain carries TRBV28 and TRBJ1-1; a possible D gene is TRBD1 (5 bases). The germline CDR1 and CDR2 sequences are MDHEN and SYDVKM. The CDR3 has 11 residues. V gave up 3 bases and J gave up 6 bases, with 5 bases separating them. The CDR3 region has the DNA TGTGCCAGCAGTTTGGGGCCTGAAGCTTTCTTT. Residues: CASSLGPEAFF.

The chain uses TRBV2 and TRBJ2-3; D gene uncertain. Trimming pared 5 bases from V and 4 bases from J, leaving 7 bases between. The CDR3 runs to 12 residues. Germline V gives CDR1 SNHLY, CDR2 FYNNEI. The DNA for the CDR3 is TGTGCCAGCAGTCCCGCGCCAGATACGCAGTATTTT. Translated, it gives CASSPAPDTQYF.

The rearrangement joins TRBV4-1 to TRBJ2-7, with D perhaps matching TRBD1 or TRBD2 (5 bases each). Germline CDR1 is MGHRA and CDR2 is YSYEKL. This CDR3 region has 12 residues. Trimming cost V 4 bases and J 7 bases, with 11 bases left between them. The CDR3 sequence: CASSLLGAEQYF. The CDR3, as DNA: TGCGCCAGCAGCCTCCTCGGGGCTGAGCAGTACTTC.

The V and J genes are TRBV5-6 and TRBJ2-1; 14 positions match TRBD2. Trimming at V came to 7 bases and at J to 2 bases, leaving 11 bases not matched to a gene. The CDR3 length is 18 residues. CDR1 is SGHDT, CDR2 YYEEEE, per germline. CDR3 sequence (DNA): TGTGCCAGCGGAGATGGGACTAGCGGGAGAAATGCCTACAATGAGCAGTTCTTC. Residues: CASGDGTSGRNAYNEQFF.

The chain employs TRBV19 and TRBJ2-4, with 7 bases matching TRBD1. Germline V gene sequence: CDR1 LNHDA, CDR2 SQIVND (reference sequence). This CDR3 spans 15 amino acids. Germline trimming cut 4 bases from V and 7 bases from J; bases unmatched to any gene: 10. The CDR3: CASSRNRDRDNIQYF. The CDR3 DNA follows: TGTGCCAGTAGTAGAAACCGGGACAGAGACAACATTCAGTACTTC. The entire variable domain, with the rest obtained from reference TRBV19 and TRBJ2-4, is as follows: DGGITQSPKYLFRKEGQNVTLSCEQNLNHDAMYWYRQDPGQGLRLIYYSQIVNDFQKGDIAEGYSVSREKKESFPLTVTSAQKNPTAFYLCASSRNRDRDNIQYFGAGTRLSVL.

V gene TRBV6-5 combines with J gene TRBJ1-5; 9 positions match TRBD1. Germline CDR1 MNHEY, CDR2 SVGAGI. This CDR3 contains 15 residues. Trimming at V came to 6 bases and at J to 0 bases, leaving 3 bases not matched to a gene. The CDR3 sequence: CASSRTGASNQPQHF. CDR3 DNA sequence: TGTGCCAGCAGCCGGACAGGGGCTAGCAATCAGCCCCAGCATTTT.

The V gene is TRBV13, the J gene TRBJ2-1; 8 bases agree with TRBD2. Germline V gene lookup returns CDR1 PRHDT and CDR2 FYEKMQ (reference sequence). CDR3 length: 15 residues. The ends lost 1 base at V and 8 bases at J; junction bases unmatched: 7. CDR3 sequence (DNA): TGTGCCAGCAGCTTAGTAGCGGGAAGGGACGATGAGCAGTTCTTC. Protein sequence: CASSLVAGRDDEQFF.

The CDR3 loop reads CASSVAQRETDTQYF. The DNA of the CDR3 is TGTGCCAGCAGCGTAGCTCAGCGGGAGACAGATACGCAGTATTTT. The chain combines TRBV9 with TRBJ2-3; 8 bases line up with TRBD2. V trimming: 0 bases; J trimming: 3 bases; junction bases outside the gene matches: 3. Germline CDR1 and CDR2: SGDLS and YYNGEE. This CDR3 region has 15 residues.

This sequence joins TRBV6-5 and TRBJ2-5; D may correspond to TRBD1 or TRBD2 (6 bases each). Germline V gene lookup returns CDR1 MNHEY and CDR2 SVGAGI. V lost 7 bases, J lost 10 bases, and 13 bases lay in between. The CDR3 has 11 residues. CDR3 loop: CASTQGGIQYF. The CDR3 region has the DNA TGTGCCAGCACCCAAGGGGGGATCCAGTACTTC.

The chain links TRBV19 to TRBJ2-7; 7 bases line up with TRBD2. With 4 bases clipped from V and 2 bases from J, the junction kept 2 bases outside the gene matches. Germline V CDR1 and CDR2: LNHDA, SQIVND (reference sequence). The CDR3 contains 13 residues. Here the CDR3 reads CASSTGTTYEQYF. The CDR3 coding sequence is TGTGCCAGTAGTACCGGGACTACCTACGAGCAGTACTTC.

The rearrangement links TRBV11-2 to TRBJ1-5; D is ambiguous. Looked up from germline, CDR1 is SGHAT and CDR2 is FQNNGV. The CDR3 is 13 amino acids. V was pared by 5 bases and J by 5 bases, with 10 bases between. The CDR3 DNA reads TGTGCCAGCAGCACGACCTCGCATCAGCCCCAGCATTTT. This translates into CASSTTSHQPQHF.

This clone was seen only once. This sequence joins TRBV19 and TRBJ1-1; the D gene is possibly TRBD1 (5 bases). The germline CDR1 and CDR2 sequences are LNHDA and SQIVND (reference sequence). The CDR3 is made up of 16 amino acids. The V end was cut by 5 bases, the J end by 1 base, with 17 bases between. The CDR3 reads CASSPQGFGRNTEAFF. CDR3 coding DNA: TGTGCCAGTAGTCCCCAGGGTTTCGGGAGGAACACTGAAGCTTTCTTT.

Only one count was recorded for this clone. The V and J genes are TRBV9 and TRBJ2-5; TRBD1 aligns across 7 bases. V shed 3 bases, J shed 3 bases, and the junction held 5 bases outside the gene matches. The length of the CDR3 is 14 residues. Germline CDR1 reads SGDLS; CDR2 reads YYNGEE. In nucleotides, the CDR3 is TGTGCCAGCAGCGACAGGGGTAAGGAAGAGACCCAGTACTTC. This encodes CASSDRGKEETQYF.

The V call is TRBV7-3, the J call TRBJ2-1; tentative D call: TRBD1 (5 bases). Germline CDR1 is SGHTA and CDR2 is FQGTGA. The germline V and J ends were trimmed by 2 bases and 10 bases, with 9 bases remaining between them. The CDR3 consists of 12 residues. The CDR3 region is CASSLANREQFF. The CDR3 region has the DNA TGTGCCAGCAGCTTAGCGAACAGGGAGCAGTTCTTC. The full variable domain, with the rest looked up from reference TRBV7-3 and TRBJ2-1, is GAGVSQTPSNKVTEKGKYVELRCDPISGHTALYWYRQSLGQGPEFLIYFQGTGAADDSGLPNDRFFAVRPEGSVSTLKIQRTERGDSAVYLCASSLANREQFFGPGTRLTVL.

This clone was recorded once. The chain links TRBV6-5 to TRBJ1-5; no clear D gene. The CDR3 has 15 residues. Germline CDR1 is MNHEY and CDR2 is SVGAGI. Trimming left V 0 bases short and J 6 bases short, with 12 bases between. This chain's CDR3 is CASSYSPGEGQPQHF. DNA for the CDR3: TGTGCCAGCAGTTACTCGCCCGGGGAGGGTCAGCCCCAGCATTTT.

This chain joins TRBV13 and TRBJ1-4; 7 nucleotides line up with TRBD1. CDR3 length equals 14 residues. Trimming took 5 bases from V and 8 from J; bases not matched to a gene: 8. Germline V CDR1 and CDR2: PRHDT, FYEKMQ (reference sequence). This CDR3 reads CASSGTLQGEKLFF. The DNA for the CDR3 is TGTGCCAGCAGCGGCACCCTACAGGGGGAAAAACTGTTTTTT.

V usage is TRBV7-9 and J usage is TRBJ2-7, with 8 bases matching TRBD2. CDR1 and CDR2 (germline): SEHNR, FQNEAQ (reference sequence). The CDR3 length is 12 residues. Trimming took 5 bases from V and 5 from J; bases not matched to a gene: 2. CDR3: CASSPGGNEQYF. Written as DNA, the CDR3 is TGTGCCAGCAGCCCGGGAGGGAACGAGCAGTACTTC.

The chain couples TRBV5-6 to TRBJ1-2, with D perhaps matching TRBD1 (5 bases). The CDR3 consists of 14 residues. The V gene's germline CDR1 is SGHDT and CDR2 YYEEEE. V was shortened by 5 bases and J by 1 base, with 12 bases between the two germline ends. DNA of the CDR3: TGTGCCAGCAGGTTGTGGGGGGATAACTATGGCTACACCTTC. It translates to CASRLWGDNYGYTF.

The V gene is TRBV28, the J gene TRBJ2-2; unclear D gene. The CDR3 contains 15 residues. Trimming stripped 6 bases from V and 1 base from J, with 12 bases between. Germline CDR1 and CDR2: MDHEN and SYDVKM. The CDR3 region has the DNA TGTGCCAGCAGCTCCCCCCAAGGGAACACCGGGGAGCTGTTTTTT. Translation: CASSSPQGNTGELFF.

The chain recombines TRBV5-1 with TRBJ2-1; 10 bases align to TRBD2. V trimming: 3 bases; J trimming: 2 bases; junction bases outside the gene matches: 2. Looked up from germline, CDR1 is SGHRS and CDR2 is YFSETQ. CDR3 length: 15 residues. The CDR3 protein is CASSYLAGAYNEQFF. In DNA form, the CDR3 reads TGCGCCAGCAGCTACCTAGCGGGAGCCTACAATGAGCAGTTCTTC.

The rearrangement uses TRBV5-1 and TRBJ1-2, with 7 nucleotides matching TRBD1. The CDR3 contains 15 residues. Germline V gene data show CDR1 as SGHRS and CDR2 as YFSETQ. Unmatched junction bases numbered 12, after V lost 4 bases and J lost 6 bases. CDR3 coding DNA: TGCGCCAGCAGCCTGAAAGACAGGGCCCTGAATGGCTACACCTTC. Its translation is CASSLKDRALNGYTF.

The CDR3, as DNA: TGTGCCAGCAGCTACGGGACTAGCGGTTTAGCCAAAAACATTCAGTACTTC. Protein sequence: CASSYGTSGLAKNIQYF. The chain employs TRBV5-6 and TRBJ2-4; TRBD2 aligns across 11 bases. The junction had 5 bases not matched to a gene; V was cut back by 3 bases and J by 0 bases. In germline, CDR1 is SGHDT, CDR2 YYEEEE. This CDR3 is built from 17 residues.